The 28 T cell receptor beta chains below all came from one sample that was sequenced in a study of control samples from healthy donors and cancer patients. Generated by immunoSEQ multiplex PCR, the TCRdb table keeps only in-frame clones and is missing some. The table includes about 20,000 clones, roughly 84% detected once. The sequenced sample consisted of PBMCs. These receptors all come from a woman aged 65 to 85 with colorectal cancer.

The V call is TRBV11-3, the J call TRBJ2-5, with TRBD2 matching 13 bases. J gave up 7 bases and V 5 bases, and 10 bases lay outside the gene matches. The CDR3 extends over 16 amino acids. Germline CDR1 and CDR2: SGHNT and YENEEA. The CDR3 sequence is CASSPLLAGGIGTQYF. CDR3 coding DNA: TGTGCCAGCAGCCCGCTACTAGCGGGGGGGATTGGGACCCAGTACTTC.

V usage is TRBV11-3 and J usage is TRBJ2-6; no reliable D call. This CDR3 spans 15 amino acids. V lost 5 bases and J lost 2, with 10 bases in between. Per germline, CDR1 SGHNT and CDR2 YENEEA. The DNA for the CDR3 is TGTGCCAGCAGCCAACGAACAGCTGGGGCCAACGTCCTGACTTTC. This encodes CASSQRTAGANVLTF.

The CDR3 nucleotides are TGTGCCAGCAGCCAAGATCTATGGGGGGCCCAGTTTTACTATGGCTACACCTTC. It yields the protein CASSQDLWGAQFYYGYTF. The chain uses TRBV3-1 (or the pseudogene TRBV3-2) and TRBJ1-2, with a possible D match to TRBD1 (6 bases). Deletions cut 0 bases from V and 3 bases from J, with 20 bases between. Germline CDR1 reads LGHDT; CDR2 reads YNNKEL (reference sequence). The CDR3 length is 18 residues.

The J gene is TRBJ1-6, the V gene TRBV4-3; D might be TRBD1 (5 bases). CDR1 and CDR2 from the germline V gene are LGHNA and YSLEER. The CDR3 consists of 15 residues. V was pared by 0 bases and J by 6 bases, with 9 bases between. CDR3 residues: CASSQDEGSNSPLHF. In DNA form, the CDR3 reads TGCGCCAGCAGCCAAGATGAGGGGTCTAATTCACCCCTCCACTTT.

About this clone: This sample also contains other DNA sequences that code for the same CDR3. The rearrangement uses TRBV7-9 and TRBJ2-3, with D possibly matching TRBD1 (5 bases). Looked up from germline, CDR1 is SEHNR and CDR2 is FQNEAQ (reference sequence). Trimming shortened V by 0 bases and J by 4 bases, and 8 bases separated the two germline ends. This CDR3 spans 14 amino acids. In nucleotides, the CDR3 is TGTGCCAGCAGCTTAGCCTTGACAGCAGATACGCAGTATTTT. Protein: CASSLALTADTQYF.

V is TRBV5-4 and J is TRBJ2-7; 13 bases agree with TRBD2. CDR1 and CDR2 (germline): SGHNT, YYREEE (reference sequence). With V trimmed by 3 bases and J by 6 bases, 9 bases remained unmatched. The CDR3 sequence is 16 residues long. Written as DNA, the CDR3 is TGTGCCAGCAGCTGGGGGAGCGGGACTAGCGGGGCCGAGCAGTACTTC. Residues: CASSWGSGTSGAEQYF.

The rearrangement uses TRBV7-9 and TRBJ1-4; tentative D call: TRBD1 (5 bases). The germline V gene has CDR1 SEHNR and CDR2 FQNEAQ (reference sequence). The ends were cut back, 5 bases at V and 2 bases at J, with 15 bases in the middle. This CDR3 region has 16 residues. This chain's CDR3 is CASSVILWGTNEKLFF. CDR3 nucleotide sequence: TGTGCCAGCAGCGTTATATTGTGGGGGACTAATGAAAAACTGTTTTTT.

The chain's CDR3 is CASTLVGTGELFF. The CDR3 nucleotides are TGTGCCAGCACCCTCGTGGGCACCGGGGAGCTGTTTTTT. This sequence joins TRBV25-1 and TRBJ2-2; D is uncertain. Germline V gene data show CDR1 as MGHDK and CDR2 as SYGVNS. The CDR3 sequence is 13 residues long. V lost 7 bases, J lost 4 bases, and 10 bases lay in between. Complete variable domain (other parts from reference TRBV25-1 and TRBJ2-2): EADIYQTPRYLVIGTGKKITLECSQTMGHDKMYWYQQDPGMELHLIHYSYGVNSTEKGDLSSESTVSRIRTEHFPLTLESARPSHTSQYLCASTLVGTGELFFGEGSRLTVL.

V gene TRBV4-3 combines with J gene TRBJ2-1; 11 bases map to TRBD2. This CDR3 spans 17 amino acids. Germline CDR1 and CDR2: LGHNA and YSLEER. V trimming: 1 base; J trimming: 10 bases; junction bases outside the gene matches: 12. CDR3: CASSQAPPGTSGSEQFF. The DNA for the CDR3 is TGCGCCAGCAGCCAAGCCCCCCCCGGGACTAGCGGTTCGGAGCAGTTCTTC.

This clone was picked up a small number of times. This sequence joins TRBV7-2 and TRBJ1-5; unclear D gene. Germline V gene data show CDR1 as SGHTA and CDR2 as FQGNSA. The CDR3 totals 14 residues. V was cut by 5 bases and J by 2 bases, with 10 bases left in between. As DNA, the CDR3 is TGTGCCAGCAGCGCGAACTTGGGCAATCAGCCCCAGCATTTT. As protein: CASSANLGNQPQHF.

The chain couples TRBV18 to TRBJ1-2; TRBD1 is a possible D gene (5 bases). Looked up from germline, CDR1 is KGHSH and CDR2 is LQKENI. CDR3 length: 14 amino acids. Trimming cost V 8 bases and J 5 bases, with 18 bases left between them. CDR3 sequence reads: CASRPGAQKYGYTF. The CDR3, as DNA: TGTGCCAGCCGCCCTGGGGCCCAAAAATATGGCTACACCTTC.

This sequence joins TRBV4-3 and TRBJ2-4; either TRBD1 or TRBD2 may supply D (6 bases each). V lost 0 bases and J 8 bases, leaving 14 bases between the germline ends. The CDR3 extends over 15 amino acids. Per germline, CDR1 LGHNA and CDR2 YSLEER. CDR3 residues: CASSQDGGRVDIQYF. The CDR3 DNA reads as TGCGCCAGCAGCCAAGATGGGGGGCGGGTAGACATTCAGTACTTC.

This chain uses TRBV10-3 with TRBJ1-4; weak D call: TRBD1 (5 bases). Germline-derived CDR1 and CDR2 are ENHRY and SYGVKD. V was clipped by 6 bases and J by 8 bases, with 10 bases between them. This CDR3 spans 12 amino acids. The CDR3 DNA follows: TGTGCCATCAGGGGGCAAGGGGAAAAACTGTTTTTT. Protein sequence: CAIRGQGEKLFF.

The rearrangement joins TRBV10-3 to TRBJ1-1; D not certain. This CDR3 comprises 14 residues. The V gene's germline CDR1 is ENHRY and CDR2 SYGVKD. With 6 bases removed from V and 0 bases from J, the gap between germline ends came to 11 bases. CDR3 bases: TGTGCCATCAGGGCGGAGGATATGAACACTGAAGCTTTCTTT. It encodes CAIRAEDMNTEAFF.

This chain joins TRBV3-1 (or the pseudogene TRBV3-2) and TRBJ2-5; TRBD1 is a possible D gene (5 bases). The germline gives CDR1 LGHDT, CDR2 YNNKEL (reference sequence). The CDR3 spans 17 residues. V was pared by 1 base and J by 4 bases, with 19 bases between. The CDR3 region has the DNA TGTGCCAGCAGCCAAGGAAAGCAGGCAGTAAGGGGAGAGACCCAGTACTTC. This codes for CASSQGKQAVRGETQYF.

V and J are TRBV10-3 and TRBJ2-7; 8 nucleotides line up with TRBD1. The CDR3 contains 15 residues. The V gene's germline CDR1 is ENHRY and CDR2 SYGVKD. J gave up 2 bases and V 4 bases, and 7 bases lay outside the gene matches. For the CDR3, the DNA is TGTGCCATCAGTGGGGGGACAGGCAACACCTACGAGCAGTACTTC. Its protein is CAISGGTGNTYEQYF.

The chain uses TRBV29-1 and TRBJ1-1, with D unresolved. The CDR3 is made up of 14 amino acids. In germline, CDR1 is SQVTM, CDR2 ANQGSEA. Trimming shortened V by 5 bases and J by 0 bases, and 13 bases separated the two germline ends. CDR3 protein: CSVYPSLMNTEAFF. CDR3 DNA: TGCAGCGTTTATCCGAGTCTGATGAACACTGAAGCTTTCTTT.

This clone was detected only once. The chain combines TRBV18 with TRBJ2-7, with 7 bases identical to TRBD2. Germline values: CDR1 KGHSH, CDR2 LQKENI. CDR3 length: 15 amino acids. J was trimmed by 6 bases and V by 6 bases; bases with no gene match: 14. This CDR3 reads CASSRGRREISEQYF. CDR3 in DNA: TGTGCCAGCTCCCGAGGGCGGCGGGAGATCAGCGAGCAGTACTTC.

The rearrangement links TRBV11-2 to TRBJ2-2, with TRBD2 matching 7 bases. CDR1 is SGHAT and CDR2 is FQNNGV in the germline V gene. J gave up 7 bases and V 5 bases, and 1 base lay outside the gene matches. This CDR3 spans 12 amino acids. CDR3: CASSGGVGELFF. The CDR3 bases are TGTGCCAGCAGCGGGGGGGTCGGGGAGCTGTTTTTT.

The chain links TRBV6-1 to TRBJ1-5; 7 nucleotides match TRBD1. The CDR3 totals 15 residues. The ends lost 1 base at V and 3 bases at J; junction bases unmatched: 3. CDR1 and CDR2 from the germline V gene are MNHNS and SASEGT. CDR3 protein: CASSEVGTDNQPQHF. As DNA, the CDR3 is TGTGCCAGCAGTGAAGTGGGGACAGACAATCAGCCCCAGCATTTT.

V gene TRBV3-1 (or the pseudogene TRBV3-2) combines with J gene TRBJ2-1; TRBD2 is a possible D gene (6 bases). The CDR3 runs to 17 residues. Germline CDR1 and CDR2: LGHDT and YNNKEL (reference sequence). V lost 0 bases and J 7 bases, leaving 19 bases between the germline ends. The CDR3 DNA sequence: TGTGCCAGCAGCCAAGACGGGGACTCCAGACCATGGAATGAGCAGTTCTTC. This sequence encodes CASSQDGDSRPWNEQFF.

The chain carries TRBV19 and TRBJ2-7, with a weak D call TRBD1 (6 bases). V gave up 6 bases and J gave up 3 bases, with 9 bases separating them. Germline V lookup: CDR1 LNHDA, CDR2 SQIVND (reference sequence). The CDR3 sequence is 12 residues long. CDR3 in amino acids: CASSRRGYEQYF. The CDR3 nucleotides read TGTGCCAGTAGCCGCAGGGGCTACGAGCAGTACTTC.

This rearrangement joins TRBV7-2 to TRBJ2-1; TRBD1 agrees at 9 bases. The CDR3 has 16 amino acids. V shed 3 bases, J shed 6 bases, and the junction held 9 bases outside the gene matches. The V gene's germline CDR1 is SGHTA and CDR2 FQGNSA. The CDR3 sequence is CASSLGDRARGNEQFF. The CDR3 DNA reads as TGTGCCAGCAGCTTGGGGGACAGGGCCAGGGGCAATGAGCAGTTCTTC.

The chain employs TRBV7-2 and TRBJ2-7, with no clear D. The CDR3 is made up of 13 amino acids. V was cut by 3 bases and J by 6 bases, with 12 bases left in between. Germline values: CDR1 SGHTA, CDR2 FQGNSA. The CDR3 loop reads CASSLELESEQYF. The CDR3 DNA reads as TGTGCCAGCAGCTTGGAGCTCGAGAGCGAGCAGTACTTC.

This chain uses TRBV9 with TRBJ2-7, with TRBD2 identical over 9 bases. This CDR3 region has 14 residues. J gave up 6 bases and V 7 bases, and 11 bases lay outside the gene matches. Germline-derived CDR1 and CDR2 are SGDLS and YYNGEE. In DNA form, the CDR3 reads TGTGCCAGCGGGGCCGGGACTAGCCACGGCGAGCAGTACTTC. Its protein is CASGAGTSHGEQYF.

This clone was seen only once. The CDR3 DNA follows: TGTGCCAGCAGCTGGCGGGAGAAGTTCACAGATACGCAGTATTTT. Its protein product is CASSWREKFTDTQYF. This sequence joins TRBV3-1 (or the pseudogene TRBV3-2) and TRBJ2-3, with TRBD2 matching 7 bases. The CDR3 has 15 amino acids. CDR1 is LGHDT, CDR2 YNNKEL, per germline (reference sequence). V dropped 5 bases and J dropped 2; count of bases not matched to a gene: 7.

V and J are TRBV19 and TRBJ1-6; 7 positions match TRBD1. This CDR3 spans 17 amino acids. Trimming took 6 bases from V and 6 from J; bases not matched to a gene: 14. Per germline, CDR1 LNHDA and CDR2 SQIVND (reference sequence). The CDR3 sequence is CASRPEKRTGPNSPLHF. CDR3 DNA: TGTGCCAGTAGGCCCGAGAAGAGGACAGGCCCTAATTCACCCCTCCACTTT.

The chain uses TRBV9 and TRBJ2-1; D is uncertain. In germline, CDR1 is SGDLS, CDR2 YYNGEE. V gave up 3 bases and J gave up 2 bases, with 12 bases separating them. The CDR3 contains 15 residues. The CDR3 is CASSALAPAYNEQFF. In DNA form, the CDR3 reads TGTGCCAGCAGCGCGCTGGCTCCGGCCTACAATGAGCAGTTCTTC. The entire variable domain, with the rest obtained from reference TRBV9 and TRBJ2-1, is as follows: DSGVTQTPKHLITATGQRVTLRCSPRSGDLSVYWYQQSLDQGLQFLIQYYNGEERAKGNILERFSAQQFPDLHSELNLSSLELGDSALYFCASSALAPAYNEQFFGPGTRLTVL.